This T cell receptor (beta chain) was identified in a study of control samples from healthy donors and cancer patients. Using immunoSEQ multiplex PCR, the repertoire was profiled, and TCRdb retains in-frame clones only, with some absent. Of roughly 84,000 clones listed, approximately 89% are singletons. The ends were cut back, 1 base at V and 4 bases at J, with 8 bases in the middle. The CDR3 spans 13 residues. From germline, CDR1 is SGHNT and CDR2 YYREEE (reference sequence). This TCR was sampled from a man aged 45 to 65 in good health. The V gene is TRBV5-4, the J gene TRBJ1-1; perhaps TRBD1 as D (5 bases). The material sequenced was blood. The CDR3 DNA reads as TGTGCCAGCAGCTTGTCTGGGGGCACTGAAGCTTTCTTT. Translated: CASSLSGGTEAFF.